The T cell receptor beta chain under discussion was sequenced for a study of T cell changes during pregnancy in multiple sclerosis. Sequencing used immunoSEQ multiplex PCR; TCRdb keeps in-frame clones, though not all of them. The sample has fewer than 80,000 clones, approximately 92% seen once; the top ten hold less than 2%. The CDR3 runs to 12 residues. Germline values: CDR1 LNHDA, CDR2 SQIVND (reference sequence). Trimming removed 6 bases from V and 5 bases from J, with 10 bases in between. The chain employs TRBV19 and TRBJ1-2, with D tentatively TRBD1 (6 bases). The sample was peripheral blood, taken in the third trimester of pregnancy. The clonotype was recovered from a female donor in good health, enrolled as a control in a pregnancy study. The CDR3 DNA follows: TGTGCCAGTAGAACAGGGTCGTATGGCTACACCTTC. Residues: CASRTGSYGYTF.